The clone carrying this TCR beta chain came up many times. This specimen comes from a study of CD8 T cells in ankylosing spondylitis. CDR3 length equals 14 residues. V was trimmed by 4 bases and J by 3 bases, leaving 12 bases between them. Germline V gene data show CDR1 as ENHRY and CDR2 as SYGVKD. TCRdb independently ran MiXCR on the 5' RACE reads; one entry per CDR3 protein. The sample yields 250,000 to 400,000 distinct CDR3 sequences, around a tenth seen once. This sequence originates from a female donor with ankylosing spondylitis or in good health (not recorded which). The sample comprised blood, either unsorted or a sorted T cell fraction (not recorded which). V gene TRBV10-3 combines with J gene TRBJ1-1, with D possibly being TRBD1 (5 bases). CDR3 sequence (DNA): TGTGCCATCAGTGTTAAATTAGGGGACACTGAAGCTTTCTTT. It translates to CAISVKLGDTEAFF.